These T cell receptor beta chains were read from a single sample in a study of blood T cell repertoires in COVID-19. The table came from immunoSEQ multiplex PCR; TCRdb's copy has only in-frame clones and leaves some out. Among 120,000 or so clones listed, over 70% were seen once. Sequencing was carried out using peripheral blood. The origin of the receptors is an elderly man with active or convalescent COVID-19. CDR3s include the opening cysteine and the closing phenylalanine or tryptophan. Fields, in order: J gene, D gene, clone size, V gene, CDR3 DNA, CDR3 protein. D genes are given only for firm matches. Clone size is shown for a subset of rows, as once, few, many or a class of expanded clone.

TRBJ1-1,-,-,TRBV6-1,TGTGCCAGCAGTGAAAGGAGGGGCGTCACTGAAGCTTTCTTT,CASSERRGVTEAFF
TRBJ1-2,-,-,TRBV10-3,TGTGCCACCCTGGGACAAGGGCTTAACTATGGCTACACCTTC,CATLGQGLNYGYTF
TRBJ1-1,TRBD1,-,TRBV28,TGTGCCAGCATCATACAGGGGGCCTTCGAAGCTTTCTTT,CASIIQGAFEAFF
TRBJ2-5,TRBD2,-,TRBV7-8,TGTGCCAGCAGCTTAGTAGCGGGAGAAGAGACCCAGTACTTC,CASSLVAGEETQYF
TRBJ2-7,-,-,TRBV5-4,TGTGCCAGCAGCCCAACCGATCCCAGCTCCTACGAGCAGTACTTC,CASSPTDPSSYEQYF
TRBJ1-5,-,-,TRBV12-5,TGTGCTAGTGGTACTGGGGGGGAGGGTCAGCCCCAGCATTTT,CASGTGGEGQPQHF
TRBJ1-2,-,-,TRBV7-2,TGTGCCAGCAGCCCCCGACTCTTGGGTAACTATGGCTACACCTTC,CASSPRLLGNYGYTF
TRBJ2-1,TRBD1,-,TRBV5-4,TGTGCCAGCAGCTTGGGGGACAGGGGAACCGGTGAGCAGTTCTTC,CASSLGDRGTGEQFF
TRBJ2-1,TRBD1,-,TRBV24-1,TGTGCCACTGACGTGATGGACAGGGTTTACAATGAGCAGTTCTTC,CATDVMDRVYNEQFF
TRBJ1-2,-,-,TRBV10-3,TGTGCCATCAGTGAAGTCAGCGACTATGGCTACACCTTC,CAISEVSDYGYTF
TRBJ2-3,TRBD1,once,TRBV29-1,TGCAGCGTTGGTGGACAGGTACGGGAAGGTGGAGATACGCAGTATTTT,CSVGGQVREGGDTQYF
TRBJ1-2,TRBD1,-,TRBV6-5,TGTGCCAGCAGGGACCGGGACAGGGGGCTGGGAGGCTACACCTTC,CASRDRDRGLGGYTF
TRBJ2-6,-,-,TRBV10-3,TGTGCCATCAGTGATACCGGGACTGGGGCCAACGTCCTGACTTTC,CAISDTGTGANVLTF
TRBJ2-7,-,-,TRBV28,TGTGCCAGCAGCCTCCGGAGGACGGTCAGGGGTAGCTCCTACGAGCAGTACTTC,CASSLRRTVRGSSYEQYF
TRBJ1-1,-,-,TRBV2,TGTGCCAGCAGTGTGGGGAAGACAGTGAACACTGAAGCTTTCTTT,CASSVGKTVNTEAFF
TRBJ1-1,TRBD1,-,TRBV19,TGTGCCAGTATGACAGGGAGTGACGCTGAAGCTTTCTTT,CASMTGSDAEAFF
TRBJ1-3,TRBD1,-,TRBV5-6,TGTGCCAGCAGCTTGGGACAGGGTGTAAACACCATATATTTT,CASSLGQGVNTIYF
TRBJ1-1,-,-,TRBV18,TGTGCCAGCTCACCACCGGTAAGGGGAGGGAACACTGAAGCTTTCTTT,CASSPPVRGGNTEAFF
TRBJ1-6,-,-,TRBV5-1,TGCGCCAGCAGCTCCGAGTCCTATAATTCACCCCTCCACTTT,CASSSESYNSPLHF
TRBJ2-1,TRBD2,-,TRBV6-4,TGTGCCAGGAGTGGGAGGGGAAGCTCCTACAATGAGCAGTTCTTC,CARSGRGSSYNEQFF
TRBJ2-5,TRBD2,-,TRBV5-1,TGCGCCAGCAGCTTGGTGCCCCTGCCGGGGGGAACGTACCAAGAGACCCAGTACTTC,CASSLVPLPGGTYQETQYF
TRBJ2-1,TRBD1,few,TRBV5-1,TGCGCCAGCAGCTTGGTACTCACAGGGGGCAGGGAGCAGTTCTTC,CASSLVLTGGREQFF
TRBJ1-2,TRBD1,-,TRBV27,TGTGCCAGCAGTTTAGGGACAGGGGTTGGCTACACCTTC,CASSLGTGVGYTF
TRBJ2-1,TRBD2,-,TRBV19,TGTGCCAGTAGTATCGACCCGGGACTAGCGGGGGGGCGAAATGAGCAGTTCTTC,CASSIDPGLAGGRNEQFF
TRBJ1-1,-,-,TRBV3-1/TRBV3-2,TGTGCCAGCAGCCAAACCAGGGTTGGCACTGAAGCTTTCTTT,CASSQTRVGTEAFF
TRBJ1-2,TRBD1,-,TRBV6-5,TGTGCCAGCAGTTCCGGGACAGAGTCCTATGGCTACACCTTC,CASSSGTESYGYTF
TRBJ1-6,-,-,TRBV20-1,TGCAGTGCTAGTAAGGGGGATCAGAATAATTCACCCCTCCACTTT,CSASKGDQNNSPLHF
TRBJ2-5,TRBD1,-,TRBV5-1,TGCGCCAGCAGCGGACAGGGCGCGGGAGAGACCCAGTACTTC,CASSGQGAGETQYF
TRBJ2-1,TRBD1,-,TRBV6-5,TGTGCCAGCAGCTGGACAGGGGGCGATGGCAATGAGCAGTTCTTC,CASSWTGGDGNEQFF
TRBJ2-3,TRBD1,-,TRBV29-1,TGCAGCGTGCGAACAGGGGTCCGCACAGATACGCAGTATTTT,CSVRTGVRTDTQYF
TRBJ2-2,TRBD2,-,TRBV19,TGTGCCAGTAGTATGAGAGGACTAGCGGGGGGGCTGTACCCCGACACCGGGGAGCTGTTTTTT,CASSMRGLAGGLYPDTGELFF
TRBJ2-1,-,-,TRBV7-2,TGTGCCAGCAGCCCCGTTTCCCGAGTATCCTACAATGAGCAGTTCTTC,CASSPVSRVSYNEQFF
TRBJ1-1,-,-,TRBV9,TGTGCCAGCAGCGTAGGTCAGGGTAACACTGAAGCTTTCTTT,CASSVGQGNTEAFF
TRBJ2-7,-,-,TRBV19,TGTGCCAGTAGTATTGGCAGGGCATACGAGCAGTACTTC,CASSIGRAYEQYF
TRBJ2-2,-,once,TRBV30,TGTGCCTGGAGTGTATTATTGGGGAGTGCCGGGGAGCTGTTTTTT,CAWSVLLGSAGELFF
TRBJ1-2,-,once,TRBV19,TGTGCCAGTAGTATGTATCTAGCCTATGGCTACACCTTC,CASSMYLAYGYTF
TRBJ2-7,TRBD1,-,TRBV19,TGTGCCAGTAGTTCACGGACAGGGAGCTCCTACGAGCAGTACTTC,CASSSRTGSSYEQYF
TRBJ2-3,TRBD1,-,TRBV4-1,TGCGCCAGCAGCCGAACAGGGGGTGCAGATACGCAGTATTTT,CASSRTGGADTQYF
TRBJ2-1,-,-,TRBV28,TGTGCCAGCAGTTTGGGGCAGCTCTACAATGAGCAGTTCTTC,CASSLGQLYNEQFF
TRBJ2-3,-,-,TRBV5-6,TGTGCCAGCAGCATGGGGCCAGAATACGATACGCAGTATTTT,CASSMGPEYDTQYF
TRBJ1-2,TRBD1,-,TRBV6-2/TRBV6-3,TGTGCCAGCAGTTACTCGGACAGGGTTGGAGGCTACACCTTC,CASSYSDRVGGYTF
TRBJ2-6,-,-,TRBV12-5,TGTGCTAGTGGTTTGACCGGGGCTGGGGCCAACGTCCTGACTTTC,CASGLTGAGANVLTF